Listed here are 14 T cell receptor beta chains from one sample, sequenced in a study of control samples from healthy donors and cancer patients. Generated by immunoSEQ multiplex PCR, the TCRdb table keeps only in-frame clones and is missing some. Among 140,000 or so clones listed, just under 95% were seen once. Sequenced: PBMCs. The receptors were sampled from a man aged 55-75 years with colorectal cancer.

The rearrangement links TRBV20-1 to TRBJ1-2, with D unresolved. CDR1 is DFQATT and CDR2 is SNEGSKA in the germline V gene (reference sequence). V was cut by 6 bases and J by 2 bases, with 7 bases left in between. The CDR3 runs to 11 residues. In DNA, the CDR3 is TGCAGTGCCCCTGGGAACTATGGCTACACCTTC. As protein: CSAPGNYGYTF.

The J gene is TRBJ2-2, the V gene TRBV5-4; weak D call: TRBD2 (6 bases). Germline CDR1 is SGHNT and CDR2 is YYREEE (reference sequence). The V end was cut by 4 bases, the J end by 0 bases, with 10 bases between. CDR3 length: 15 amino acids. CDR3 protein: CASSRSGTNTGELFF. In nucleotides, the CDR3 is TGTGCCAGCAGCCGTAGCGGAACGAACACCGGGGAGCTGTTTTTT.

The chain joins TRBV30 to TRBJ2-1, with D perhaps assigned TRBD1 or TRBD2 (5 bases each). Germline V gene data show CDR1 as GTSNPN and CDR2 as SVGIG (reference sequence). Trimming left V 0 bases short and J 6 bases short, with 9 bases between. The CDR3 has 13 residues. The CDR3 protein is CAWSVIGTNEQFF. CDR3 in DNA: TGTGCCTGGAGTGTAATTGGGACCAATGAGCAGTTCTTC.

This chain connects TRBV4-3 to TRBJ2-2, with a tentative D call TRBD2 (6 bases). V lost 4 bases, J lost 3 bases, and 18 bases lay in between. Germline CDR1 and CDR2: LGHNA and YSLEER. The length of the CDR3 is 17 residues. The CDR3 sequence: CASSPQRDSQDTGELFF. For the CDR3, the DNA is TGCGCCAGCAGCCCCCAACGGGACTCCCAGGACACCGGGGAGCTGTTTTTT.

This clone was counted a single time. The rearrangement joins TRBV6-5 to TRBJ2-7, with TRBD1 matching over 8 bases. The CDR3 has 11 amino acids. The germline gives CDR1 MNHEY, CDR2 SVGAGI. The CDR3 sequence is CAVQGADEQYF. Written as DNA, the CDR3 is TGTGCGGTGCAGGGGGCCGACGAGCAGTACTTC.

The chain recombines TRBV7-8 with TRBJ2-7; D remains ambiguous. The CDR3 spans 14 residues. V dropped 1 base and J dropped 2 bases, with 9 bases sitting between them. Per germline, CDR1 SGHVS and CDR2 FQNEAQ. The CDR3, as DNA: TGTGCCAGCAGCTTAGTTGTGAACACCTACGAGCAGTACTTC. It encodes CASSLVVNTYEQYF.

The chain recombines TRBV7-6 with TRBJ2-7, with a weak D call TRBD2 (6 bases). The germline V gene encodes CDR1 SGHVS and CDR2 FNYEAQ. Trimming left V 3 bases short and J 0 bases short, with 9 bases between. The CDR3 runs 14 residues. In DNA, the CDR3 is TGTGCCAGCAGCTTGGGGGGAGGCTCCTACGAGCAGTACTTC. Translation: CASSLGGGSYEQYF.

The chain joins TRBV6-1 to TRBJ1-2; no firm D call. The CDR3 totals 14 residues. The V end was cut by 0 bases, the J end by 8 bases, with 13 bases between. Germline V lookup: CDR1 MNHNS, CDR2 SASEGT. CDR3 residues: CASSEALPGSGYTF. In nucleotides, the CDR3 is TGTGCCAGCAGTGAAGCGCTGCCGGGGTCCGGCTACACCTTC.

This rearrangement joins TRBV11-2 to TRBJ1-3, with D possibly being TRBD1 (5 bases). The germline V gene has CDR1 SGHAT and CDR2 FQNNGV. The germline V and J ends were trimmed by 1 base and 0 bases, with 13 bases remaining between them. This CDR3 is 17 amino acids long. CDR3 in amino acids: CASSLVGGLSSGNTIYF. The DNA of the CDR3 is TGTGCCAGCAGCTTAGTCGGGGGATTGAGCTCTGGAAACACCATATATTTT. The full variable domain, with the rest looked up from reference TRBV11-2 and TRBJ1-3, is EAGVAQSPRYKIIEKRQSVAFWCNPISGHATLYWYQQILGQGPKLLIQFQNNGVVDDSQLPKDRFSAERLKGVDSTLKIQPAKLEDSAVYLCASSLVGGLSSGNTIYFGEGSWLTVV.

The chain couples TRBV6-6 to TRBJ1-2, with a tentative D call TRBD1 (6 bases). With 8 bases removed from V and 0 bases from J, the gap between germline ends came to 10 bases. The CDR3 runs 13 residues. Germline V gene sequence: CDR1 MNHNY, CDR2 SVGAGI (reference sequence). CDR3 bases: TGTGCCAGCGAGGCAGGGGCTAACTATGGCTACACCTTC. As protein: CASEAGANYGYTF.

The chain carries TRBV19 and TRBJ2-6; TRBD1 matches 12 bases. Looked up from germline, CDR1 is LNHDA and CDR2 is SQIVND (reference sequence). CDR3 size: 16 residues. V gave up 8 bases and J gave up 3 bases; unmatched junction bases: 5. The CDR3 DNA reads TGTGCCAGTTCAGGGACAGGGGGCGGTGGGGCCAACGTCCTGACTTTC. It yields the protein CASSGTGGGGANVLTF.

The V call is TRBV11-2, the J call TRBJ1-6; D unresolved. The CDR3 spans 12 residues. From germline, CDR1 is SGHAT and CDR2 FQNNGV. The V and J ends lost 1 base and 9 bases respectively, with 4 bases between them. For the CDR3, the DNA is TGTGCCAGCAGCTTAGCTCTTTCACCCCTCCACTTT. This codes for CASSLALSPLHF.

This chain joins TRBV19 and TRBJ1-5, with 7 bases fitting TRBD1. V lost 5 bases to trimming and J lost 7 bases; unmatched junction nucleotides: 5. The CDR3 is made up of 13 amino acids. Per germline, CDR1 LNHDA and CDR2 SQIVND (reference sequence). The CDR3 loop reads CASSGDRAQPQHF. In DNA, the CDR3 is TGTGCCAGTAGTGGAGACAGGGCCCAGCCCCAGCATTTT. Using reference TRBV19 and TRBJ1-5 for the parts outside the CDR3, the full variable domain is DGGITQSPKYLFRKEGQNVTLSCEQNLNHDAMYWYRQDPGQGLRLIYYSQIVNDFQKGDIAEGYSVSREKKESFPLTVTSAQKNPTAFYLCASSGDRAQPQHFGDGTRLSIL.

This chain uses TRBV19 with TRBJ1-2, with 9 bases that match TRBD1. V shed 4 bases, J shed 4 bases, and the junction held 10 bases outside the gene matches. CDR1 LNHDA and CDR2 SQIVND come from the germline V gene (reference sequence). CDR3 length equals 16 residues. CDR3 DNA: TGTGCCAGTAGTACCGGACAGGGGCTTATAGGCTATGGCTACACCTTC. It encodes CASSTGQGLIGYGYTF.